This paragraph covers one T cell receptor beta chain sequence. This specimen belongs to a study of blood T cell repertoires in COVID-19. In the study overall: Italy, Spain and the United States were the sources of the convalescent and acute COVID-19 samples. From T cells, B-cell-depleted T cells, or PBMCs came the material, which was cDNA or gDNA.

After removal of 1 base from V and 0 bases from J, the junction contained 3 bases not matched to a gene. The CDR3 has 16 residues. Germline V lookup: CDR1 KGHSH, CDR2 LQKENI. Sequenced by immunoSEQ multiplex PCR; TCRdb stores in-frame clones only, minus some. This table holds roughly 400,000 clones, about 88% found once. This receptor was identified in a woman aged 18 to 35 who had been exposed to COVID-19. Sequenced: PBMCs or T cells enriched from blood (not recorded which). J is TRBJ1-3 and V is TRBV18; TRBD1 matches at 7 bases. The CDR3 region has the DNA TGTGCCAGCTCACCACTCGACAGGGTCTCTGGAAACACCATATATTTT. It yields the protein CASSPLDRVSGNTIYF.